The 24 T cell receptor beta chains given below trace back to one sample, sequenced in a study of cytomegalovirus exposure and HLA in healthy donors. The primer mix had 60 Vbeta and 13 Jbeta primers. Profiled with immunoSEQ multiplex PCR; TCRdb holds only in-frame clones, not every one. This table has more than 85,000 clones, under 85% appearing once. The material sequenced was PBMCs. Source of these receptors: a young man in good health and CMV-seropositive.

The chain couples TRBV5-6 to TRBJ2-1; 12 bases align to TRBD1. The CDR3 extends over 18 amino acids. Germline assignment: CDR1 SGHDT and CDR2 YYEEEE. With V trimmed by 3 bases and J by 3 bases, 10 bases remained unmatched. CDR3: CASSWGQGAADSYNEQFF. The CDR3 DNA reads as TGTGCCAGCAGCTGGGGACAGGGGGCCGCGGATAGCTACAATGAGCAGTTCTTC.

The CDR3 bases are TGTGCCAGCAGCGTAGGGCCCAGGGAAACCTATGGCTACACCTTC. This sequence encodes CASSVGPRETYGYTF. This chain connects TRBV9 to TRBJ1-2; maybe TRBD1 (5 bases). The V and J ends lost 0 bases and 4 bases respectively, with 13 bases between them. This CDR3 is built from 15 residues. Per germline, CDR1 SGDLS and CDR2 YYNGEE.

The chain uses TRBV25-1 and TRBJ1-1; 7 nucleotides match TRBD1. The CDR3 runs 13 residues. The V gene end was trimmed by 3 bases and the J gene end by 9 bases; junction bases not matched to a gene: 7. The germline V gene encodes CDR1 MGHDK and CDR2 SYGVNS. The CDR3 bases are TGTGCCAGCAGTGAGCACCCGGGACAGAAAGCTTTCTTT. Amino acids: CASSEHPGQKAFF.

This clone appeared a few times. The CDR3 region has the DNA TGTGCCAGCAGCGCCCGACAGGGATTCTATGGCTACACCTTC. Translated, it gives CASSARQGFYGYTF. The V gene is TRBV9, the J gene TRBJ1-2, with 7 nucleotides matching TRBD1. V was clipped by 3 bases and J by 4 bases; unmatched bases: 6. From germline, CDR1 is SGDLS and CDR2 YYNGEE. The CDR3 length is 14 residues. The full variable domain, completed using reference TRBV9 and TRBJ1-2, is DSGVTQTPKHLITATGQRVTLRCSPRSGDLSVYWYQQSLDQGLQFLIQYYNGEERAKGNILERFSAQQFPDLHSELNLSSLELGDSALYFCASSARQGFYGYTFGSGTRLTVV.

The genes are TRBV29-1 and TRBJ2-5; 8 positions match TRBD2. Germline CDR1 SQVTM, CDR2 ANQGSEA. The CDR3 loop spans 14 amino acids. The trim removed 7 bases at V and 5 bases at J, leaving 12 bases unmatched. The DNA for the CDR3 is TGCAGCGCTTGGGGCGGGGGGCTCCTGGAGACCCAGTACTTC. Translated, it gives CSAWGGGLLETQYF. Based on the CDR3 plus reference TRBV29-1 and TRBJ2-5, the full variable domain is SAVISQKPSRDICQRGTSLTIQCQVDSQVTMMFWYRQQPGQSLTLIATANQGSEATYESGFVIDKFPISRPNLTFSTLTVSNMSPEDSSIYLCSAWGGGLLETQYFGPGTRLLVL.

This clone was seen more than once but under ten times. The chain has TRBV4-1 and TRBJ2-7; 8 nucleotides match TRBD1. The J segment lost 5 bases and the V segment lost 0 bases, leaving 12 bases of the junction unmatched. This CDR3 is 17 amino acids long. Germline CDR1 is MGHRA and CDR2 is YSYEKL. The DNA for the CDR3 is TGCGCCAGCAGCCAAGAAGATACGACAGGGGAGGCTGACGAGCAGTACTTC. It specifies CASSQEDTTGEADEQYF.

The chain employs TRBV2 and TRBJ2-7; 8 bases align to TRBD1. V shed 5 bases, J shed 3 bases, and the junction held 3 bases outside the gene matches. CDR3 length: 13 residues. CDR1 and CDR2 (germline): SNHLY, FYNNEI. CDR3 in amino acids: CASSKTGVYEQYF. Written as DNA, the CDR3 is TGTGCCAGCAGTAAGACAGGGGTCTACGAGCAGTACTTC.

J is TRBJ2-3 and V is TRBV6-6, with 10 bases fitting TRBD1. Germline V gives CDR1 MNHNY, CDR2 SVGAGI (reference sequence). The CDR3 runs to 15 residues. V lost 2 bases to trimming and J lost 4 bases; unmatched junction nucleotides: 3. The CDR3 DNA sequence: TGTGCCAGCAGTTACACCGGACAGGGGGCAGATACGCAGTATTTT. It yields the protein CASSYTGQGADTQYF.

This clone was recorded a few times. The CDR3 DNA sequence: TGTGCCATCGGCTGGGGTGGGAGCACTGAAGCTTTCTTT. Translated: CAIGWGGSTEAFF. The chain couples TRBV6-5 to TRBJ1-1; D not certain. Germline CDR1 is MNHEY and CDR2 is SVGAGI. The CDR3 length is 13 residues. Trimming took 10 bases from V and 4 from J, leaving 16 bases between them.

The chain has TRBV6-5 and TRBJ1-2; no reliable D call. The CDR3 loop spans 12 amino acids. Germline CDR1 is MNHEY and CDR2 is SVGAGI. The germline V and J ends were trimmed by 5 bases and 8 bases, with 12 bases remaining between them. The CDR3 spells CASSGGSRGYTF. The CDR3, as DNA: TGTGCCAGCAGTGGCGGGTCTCGAGGCTACACCTTC.

The chain carries TRBV6-5 and TRBJ2-5; the match to TRBD2 covers 9 bases. From germline, CDR1 is MNHEY and CDR2 SVGAGI. The CDR3 contains 15 residues. The J segment lost 5 bases and the V segment lost 7 bases, leaving 11 bases of the junction unmatched. The CDR3 DNA sequence: TGTGCCAGCACAGAGGGCGGGGGGGCTGGGGAGACCCAGTACTTC. Protein product: CASTEGGGAGETQYF.

This clone was recorded a few times. The same CDR3 also results from other DNA sequences found in this sample. The V call is TRBV6-6, the J call TRBJ2-2, with 8 bases that match TRBD1. The junction had 0 bases not matched to a gene; V was cut back by 6 bases and J by 6 bases. Per the germline V gene, CDR1 is MNHNY and CDR2 is SVGAGI (reference sequence). CDR3 length: 12 amino acids. The CDR3 nucleotides are TGTGCCAGCAGGACAGGGGCCGGGGAGCTGTTTTTT. Protein sequence: CASRTGAGELFF.

This chain connects TRBV19 to TRBJ1-2, with unresolved D. Germline lookup yields CDR1 LNHDA and CDR2 SQIVND (reference sequence). The CDR3 has 14 amino acids. V was clipped by 5 bases and J by 2 bases, with 12 bases between them. The CDR3 protein is CASSPGLENYGYTF. Written as DNA, the CDR3 is TGTGCCAGTAGTCCAGGACTGGAAAACTATGGCTACACCTTC.

V usage is TRBV6-6 and J usage is TRBJ2-7, with TRBD1 as a possible D gene (5 bases). V was cut by 8 bases and J by 2 bases, with 10 bases left in between. CDR1 and CDR2 (germline): MNHNY, SVGAGI (reference sequence). There are 12 residues in the CDR3. CDR3 nucleotide sequence: TGTGCCAGCTCGGACACCGCCTACGAGCAGTACTTC. Encoded protein: CASSDTAYEQYF.

This chain connects TRBV7-9 to TRBJ2-3, with D perhaps TRBD2 (6 bases). Looked up from germline, CDR1 is SEHNR and CDR2 is FQNEAQ (reference sequence). Trimming removed 8 bases at V and 2 bases at J, with 14 bases between. The CDR3 extends over 14 amino acids. As DNA, the CDR3 is TGTGCCAGCTTTGGGGCGGGGTTCACAGATACGCAGTATTTT. Translation gives CASFGAGFTDTQYF.

The chain has TRBV7-2 and TRBJ1-1; 7 nucleotides line up with TRBD1. The J segment lost 5 bases and the V segment lost 2 bases, leaving 8 bases of the junction unmatched. The CDR3 sequence is 15 residues long. Germline assignment: CDR1 SGHTA and CDR2 FQGNSA. The DNA for the CDR3 is TGTGCCAGCAGCTTAACCGGGACAGCTGAAACTGAAGCTTTCTTT. Protein: CASSLTGTAETEAFF.

This clone showed up just once. The CDR3 region has the DNA TGCGCCAGCAGCTTGGCCTCCCCAGGGACTAGCACAGATACGCAGTATTTT. It specifies CASSLASPGTSTDTQYF. This chain links TRBV5-1 with TRBJ2-3, with D maybe TRBD2 (6 bases). Trimming cost V 0 bases and J 0 bases, with 14 bases left between them. Germline CDR1 and CDR2: SGHRS and YFSETQ. CDR3 length: 17 residues.

This clone was detected once. The chain recombines TRBV19 with TRBJ1-4, with TRBD1 matching 9 bases. CDR1 is LNHDA and CDR2 is SQIVND in the germline V gene (reference sequence). This CDR3 spans 15 amino acids. J was trimmed by 7 bases and V by 5 bases; bases with no gene match: 8. CDR3 loop: CASSFTGGKSEKLFF. The DNA for the CDR3 is TGTGCCAGTAGTTTCACAGGGGGCAAGAGTGAAAAACTGTTTTTT. The variable domain in full, completed from reference TRBV19 and TRBJ1-4, reads DGGITQSPKYLFRKEGQNVTLSCEQNLNHDAMYWYRQDPGQGLRLIYYSQIVNDFQKGDIAEGYSVSREKKESFPLTVTSAQKNPTAFYLCASSFTGGKSEKLFFGSGTQLSVL.

The chain employs TRBV25-1 and TRBJ2-7; 8 bases are a match to TRBD2. With 8 bases clipped from V and 5 bases from J, the junction kept 11 bases outside the gene matches. Germline assignment: CDR1 MGHDK and CDR2 SYGVNS. The CDR3 extends over 14 amino acids. This chain's CDR3 is CASAGRAFWDEQYF. The CDR3 nucleotides are TGTGCCAGCGCCGGGAGGGCCTTCTGGGACGAGCAGTACTTC.

The rearrangement uses TRBV7-2 and TRBJ2-7, with TRBD1 matching over 7 bases. Per germline, CDR1 SGHTA and CDR2 FQGNSA. The length of the CDR3 is 15 residues. V lost 1 base to trimming and J lost 0 bases; unmatched junction nucleotides: 3. DNA for the CDR3: TGTGCCAGCAGCTTAGGGACAGGAAGCTCCTACGAGCAGTACTTC. Protein product: CASSLGTGSSYEQYF.

The chain uses TRBV23-1 and TRBJ2-1; 9 bases are a match to TRBD2. TRBV23-1 is labeled an ORF, and its function is uncertain. With 4 bases clipped from V and 4 bases from J, the junction kept 11 bases outside the gene matches. The CDR3 extends over 17 amino acids. The CDR3 coding sequence is TGCGCCAGCAGTCGGGTGGCCCTAGCGGGGCCTTACAATGAGCAGTTCTTC. As protein: CASSRVALAGPYNEQFF.

Many counts were recorded for this clone. The J gene is TRBJ2-6, the V gene TRBV5-1; TRBD1 aligns across 7 bases. CDR1 SGHRS and CDR2 YFSETQ come from the germline V gene. V lost 2 bases, J lost 0 bases, and 8 bases stayed unmatched. This CDR3 has 18 residues. The chain's CDR3 is CASSLQGSLSSGANVLTF. CDR3 coding DNA: TGCGCCAGCAGCTTACAGGGGTCCCTGAGCTCTGGGGCCAACGTCCTGACTTTC.

The J gene is TRBJ1-6, the V gene TRBV19, with 9 bases identical to TRBD1. Losses at the gene ends were 4 bases for V and 9 bases for J; bases not matched to a gene: 10. Germline V gene sequence: CDR1 LNHDA, CDR2 SQIVND (reference sequence). The CDR3 consists of 16 residues. The CDR3 protein is CASSRTGTGNFSPLHF. The CDR3 DNA reads TGTGCCAGTAGTAGAACCGGGACAGGGAATTTTTCACCCCTCCACTTT. The complete variable domain, with remaining parts taken from reference TRBV19 and TRBJ1-6, reads DGGITQSPKYLFRKEGQNVTLSCEQNLNHDAMYWYRQDPGQGLRLIYYSQIVNDFQKGDIAEGYSVSREKKESFPLTVTSAQKNPTAFYLCASSRTGTGNFSPLHFGNGTRLTVT.

This chain connects TRBV6-6 to TRBJ2-2; D is perhaps TRBD1 (5 bases). The V end was cut by 5 bases, the J end by 4 bases, with 14 bases between. This CDR3 has 15 amino acids. Germline V CDR1 and CDR2: MNHNY, SVGAGI (reference sequence). CDR3: CASSGQGFSTGELFF. The CDR3 DNA follows: TGTGCCAGCAGTGGTCAGGGATTCAGCACCGGGGAGCTGTTTTTT.